This T cell receptor beta chain was captured in a study of monozygotic twins with inflammatory bowel disease. On this clonotype itself: The antigen remains unidentified.

Template-switch reactions added UMIs with a 6-nucleotide sample barcode. TCRdb re-called the 5' RACE reads; one entry per CDR3 protein, DNA not given. In all, the sample yields roughly 300,000 distinct CDR3 sequences. Study findings and constraints: Resolution of different T cell subtypes was not achieved. What may have added variability to patient repertoires is that immunosuppressive treatments differed. Among twins, concordant and discordant pairs did not differ in repertoire similarity, possibly from limited power.

This CDR3 comprises 14 residues. The germline V gene has CDR1 SEHNR and CDR2 FQNEAQ (reference sequence). Sample: blood. The TCR originated in a human donor with ulcerative colitis or Crohn's disease, or a healthy co-twin of an affected twin (not recorded which). The chain employs TRBV7-9 and TRBJ2-1; TCRdb names TRBD2, which stays unverified in the absence of DNA. CDR3 region: CASTGGGPYNEQFF.